This entry lists 31 T cell receptor beta chains sequenced from one sample in a study of response to subunit inactivated influenza vaccine. TCRdb re-derived calls from the RT-PCR reads in MiXCR, one entry per CDR3 protein. The table lists around 190,000 distinct CDR3 sequences, 13% to 15% of them singletons. Specimen: CD8+ T cells sorted from PBMCs, collected around 5 days after vaccination. The receptors stem from a man between 50 and 59 years old who received an inactivated influenza vaccine.

The chain joins TRBV7-2 to TRBJ2-1, with D perhaps matching TRBD1 (5 bases). The V gene's germline CDR1 is SGHTA and CDR2 FQGNSA. The ends were cut back, 5 bases at V and 6 bases at J, with 11 bases in the middle. The CDR3 contains 13 residues. The CDR3 here is CASSQIGANEQFF. CDR3 nucleotide sequence: TGTGCCAGCAGCCAAATAGGGGCCAATGAGCAGTTCTTC.

This chain connects TRBV3-1 to TRBJ2-2; tentatively, D is TRBD2 (6 bases). Deletions cut 2 bases from V and 5 bases from J, with 12 bases between. CDR3 length: 15 residues. Germline-derived CDR1 and CDR2 are LGHDT and YNNKEL (reference sequence). CDR3 loop: CASSQPGVGTGELFF. The CDR3 coding sequence is TGTGCCAGCAGCCAACCGGGGGTGGGGACCGGGGAGCTGTTTTTT.

This clonotype was detected a few times. CDR3 amino acids: CASSLEGGYTF. The CDR3 nucleotides are TGTGCCAGCAGCTTAGAAGGAGGCTACACCTTC. V is TRBV7-9 and J is TRBJ1-2; D is ambiguous. The CDR3 totals 11 residues. CDR1 SEHNR and CDR2 FQNEAQ come from the germline V gene (reference sequence). V lost 1 base and J 8 bases, leaving 5 bases between the germline ends. Together with reference TRBV7-9 and TRBJ1-2, the CDR3 gives the full variable domain: DTGVSQNPRHKITKRGQNVTFRCDPISEHNRLYWYRQTLGQGPEFLTYFQNEAQLEKSRLLSDRFSAERPKGSFSTLEIQRTEQGDSAMYLCASSLEGGYTFGSGTRLTVV.

This clonotype has just a few counts. The chain uses TRBV12-3 or TRBV12-4 and TRBJ1-4; a possible D gene is TRBD1 (5 bases). There are 14 residues in the CDR3. V was cut by 3 bases and J by 2 bases, with 7 bases left in between. The DNA of the CDR3 is TGTGCCAGCAGTTTCCGGGGCACTAATGAAAAACTGTTTTTT. Translated, it gives CASSFRGTNEKLFF.

The chain carries TRBV5-1 and TRBJ1-1; D possibly corresponds to TRBD1 (5 bases). The V gene's germline CDR1 is SGHRS and CDR2 YFSETQ. This CDR3 is built from 16 residues. Trimming removed 1 base from V and 4 bases from J, with 17 bases in between. The CDR3 region has the DNA TGCGCCAGCAGCTTGAGTTTTTCCGGGGACGGCACTGAAGCTTTCTTT. It specifies CASSLSFSGDGTEAFF.

This chain links TRBV7-6 with TRBJ2-7; D ambiguous. The CDR3 consists of 17 residues. V shed 0 bases and J shed 3 bases, with 18 bases lying between them. Germline V gene data show CDR1 as SGHVS and CDR2 as FNYEAQ. The CDR3 bases are TGTGCCAGCAGCTTAGCTGGTGGGCAGATACCCTACTACGAGCAGTACTTC. Translated, it gives CASSLAGGQIPYYEQYF.

V and J are TRBV6-1 and TRBJ2-7; 7 bases align to TRBD1. The V and J ends lost 6 bases and 0 bases, in that order; junction bases with no gene match: 5. This CDR3 contains 14 residues. Germline V lookup: CDR1 MNHNS, CDR2 SASEGT. As DNA, the CDR3 is TGTGCCAGCAGCGCCAGGGGGACCTCCTACGAGCAGTACTTC. Its protein product is CASSARGTSYEQYF.

This clonotype was found many times. This chain joins TRBV11-2 and TRBJ2-1, with no clear D. This CDR3 is built from 18 residues. V was trimmed by 0 bases and J by 0 bases, leaving 15 bases between them. From germline, CDR1 is SGHAT and CDR2 FQNNGV. The DNA of the CDR3 is TGTGCCAGCAGCTTAGATCCGGCTAGTCCCACCTCCTACAATGAGCAGTTCTTC. Translation gives CASSLDPASPTSYNEQFF.

The chain employs TRBV3-1 and TRBJ2-5; possibly TRBD2 for D (6 bases). The CDR3 runs 15 residues. Germline V gives CDR1 LGHDT, CDR2 YNNKEL (reference sequence). V was pared by 4 bases and J by 5 bases, with 17 bases between. CDR3 nucleotides: TGTGCCAGCAGCCGGGAACTGAGCGGGTCTGAGACCCAGTACTTC. Its protein product is CASSRELSGSETQYF.

A word on this clonotype: Compared with germline, one end of the junction differs, possibly owing to a read error. This chain links TRBV6-1 with TRBJ2-1; TRBD2 matches 7 bases. The CDR3 is 14 residues long. CDR1 MNHNS and CDR2 SASEGT come from the germline V gene. The CDR3 loop reads CASRRTSNYKEQFF. CDR3 coding DNA: TGTGCCAGCAGGCGGACTAGTAATTACAAGGAGCAGTTCTTC.

This clonotype showed up many times. V gene TRBV6-5 combines with J gene TRBJ2-5, with a weak D call TRBD1 (6 bases). Germline V gene sequence: CDR1 MNHEY, CDR2 SVGAGI. Trimming shortened V by 7 bases and J by 1 base, and 13 bases separated the two germline ends. The CDR3 extends over 14 amino acids. The CDR3 nucleotides are TGTGCCAGCACTTCGACAGGCCCCCAAGAGACCCAGTACTTC. This translates into CASTSTGPQETQYF.

This clonotype was counted a few times. The chain joins TRBV20-1 to TRBJ2-7, with D maybe TRBD2 (6 bases). Germline assignment: CDR1 DFQATT and CDR2 SNEGSKA (reference sequence). The CDR3 is 12 amino acids. Deletions cut 6 bases from V and 6 bases from J, with 15 bases between. CDR3 region: CSAPSPGGEQYF. The CDR3 nucleotides are TGCAGTGCCCCATCTCCCGGGGGCGAGCAGTACTTC.

The CDR3 loop reads CASSTLLAGNSGANVLTF. The CDR3 bases are TGTGCCAGCAGTACCCTACTAGCGGGTAACTCTGGGGCCAACGTCCTGACTTTC. The rearrangement joins TRBV28 to TRBJ2-6, with 9 bases aligning to TRBD2. V was clipped by 5 bases and J by 0 bases; unmatched bases: 8. Germline assignment: CDR1 MDHEN and CDR2 SYDVKM. CDR3 length: 18 amino acids.

This clonotype was seen at least ten times. The J gene is TRBJ2-1, the V gene TRBV29-1; no definite D call. CDR3 length: 12 residues. V was clipped by 8 bases and J by 0 bases, with 8 bases between them. Germline CDR1 is SQVTM and CDR2 is ANQGSEA. This CDR3 is CSLDNSYNEQFF. CDR3 sequence (DNA): TGCAGCCTAGATAACTCCTACAATGAGCAGTTCTTC.

As for this clonotype: A junction boundary mismatches the germline segment, possibly from a read error. This rearrangement joins TRBV6-1 to TRBJ1-5, with D possibly matching TRBD1 (6 bases). Germline CDR1 is MNHNS and CDR2 is SASEGT. The CDR3 consists of 14 residues. The CDR3 protein is CARRTGGANQPQHF. CDR3 nucleotides: TGTGCCCGCAGGACGGGGGGCGCCAATCAGCCCCAGCATTTT.

V is TRBV9 and J is TRBJ2-2, with 7 bases aligning to TRBD1. The V segment lost 2 bases and the J segment 6 bases; nucleotides outside the gene matches: 4. The length of the CDR3 is 14 residues. The germline CDR1 and CDR2 sequences are SGDLS and YYNGEE. CDR3 nucleotides: TGTGCCAGCAGCGTTAGGGGGCGGGCCGGGGAGCTGTTTTTT. It translates to CASSVRGRAGELFF. Drawing the rest from reference TRBV9 and TRBJ2-2, the complete variable domain is DSGVTQTPKHLITATGQRVTLRCSPRSGDLSVYWYQQSLDQGLQFLIQYYNGEERAKGNILERFSAQQFPDLHSELNLSSLELGDSALYFCASSVRGRAGELFFGEGSRLTVL.

The chain has TRBV2 and TRBJ2-7; D ambiguous. CDR1 is SNHLY and CDR2 is FYNNEI in the germline V gene. Trimming took 3 bases from V and 3 from J, leaving 9 bases between them. The CDR3 totals 13 residues. The CDR3 DNA sequence: TGTGCCAGCAGTGACGACGGAGACTACGAGCAGTACTTC. Its protein product is CASSDDGDYEQYF.

This clonotype was seen more than once but under ten times. The rearrangement links TRBV5-6 to TRBJ2-7; D uncertain. V was clipped by 1 base and J by 0 bases, with 8 bases between them. This CDR3 contains 14 residues. The germline CDR1 and CDR2 sequences are SGHDT and YYEEEE. The CDR3 region has the DNA TGTGCCAGCAGCTTGACACCTCTCTCCTACGAGCAGTACTTC. Amino acid sequence: CASSLTPLSYEQYF.

This clonotype came up a few times. The rearrangement uses TRBV14 and TRBJ2-1, with D possibly being TRBD2 (6 bases). Germline CDR1 SGHDN, CDR2 FVKESK. V was pared by 0 bases and J by 4 bases, with 22 bases between. The CDR3 has 19 amino acids. CDR3: CASSQDRVVTGASYNEQFF. The CDR3, as DNA: TGTGCCAGCAGCCAAGATCGTGTTGTGACGGGAGCCTCTTACAATGAGCAGTTCTTC.

This clonotype was observed a few times. The V call is TRBV7-3, the J call TRBJ1-1; D ambiguous. In germline, CDR1 is SGHTA, CDR2 FQGTGA. Trimming cost V 5 bases and J 0 bases, with 16 bases left between them. This CDR3 is 16 amino acids long. CDR3 loop: CASSHPLSPLNTEAFF. CDR3 bases: TGTGCCAGCAGCCACCCCTTATCTCCTTTGAACACTGAAGCTTTCTTT.

The CDR3 loop is CASSLGGTGGIENIQYF. The CDR3 bases are TGTGCCAGCAGCTTGGGTGGGACAGGGGGCATAGAAAACATTCAGTACTTC. This chain uses TRBV7-6 with TRBJ2-4, with TRBD1 matching 12 bases. This CDR3 comprises 17 residues. V lost 3 bases, J lost 5 bases, and 8 bases stayed unmatched. CDR1 is SGHVS and CDR2 is FNYEAQ in the germline V gene.

This clonotype was detected only a few times. J is TRBJ2-2 and V is TRBV27; D gene ambiguous. Germline assignment: CDR1 MNHEY and CDR2 SMNVEV (reference sequence). With 9 bases removed from V and 1 base from J, the gap between germline ends came to 6 bases. CDR3 length: 12 amino acids. The CDR3 nucleotides are TGTGCCAGTGTCAAGAACACCGGGGAGCTGTTTTTT. Translated: CASVKNTGELFF.

This clonotype was detected many times. V usage is TRBV11-2 and J usage is TRBJ2-2; D is unresolved. V lost 5 bases, J lost 3 bases, and 4 bases lay in between. CDR1 is SGHAT and CDR2 is FQNNGV in the germline V gene. The CDR3 is 12 residues long. CDR3 amino acids: CASSDHTGELFF. Written as DNA, the CDR3 is TGTGCCAGCAGCGACCACACCGGGGAGCTGTTTTTT.

This clonotype was seen a handful of times. V is TRBV6-2 or TRBV6-3 and J is TRBJ2-1, with a possible D match to TRBD2 (5 bases). CDR3 length: 13 residues. The germline V and J ends were trimmed by 4 bases and 3 bases, with 7 bases remaining between them. Germline values: CDR1 MNHEY, CDR2 SVGEGT. For the CDR3, the DNA is TGTGCCAGCAGTTTGACTATCTACAATGAGCAGTTCTTC. Translated, it gives CASSLTIYNEQFF.

The V and J genes are TRBV7-6 and TRBJ2-2, with D possibly being TRBD1 or TRBD2 (5 bases each). This CDR3 contains 17 residues. The V gene's germline CDR1 is SGHVS and CDR2 FNYEAQ. The V gene lost 1 base and the J gene lost 3 bases, with 15 bases spanning the gap. CDR3 nucleotides: TGTGCCAGCAGCTTAGGAGGCGAGGGGCCGTACACCGGGGAGCTGTTTTTT. This gives the protein CASSLGGEGPYTGELFF.

Only a few counts were recorded for this clonotype. The rearrangement joins TRBV27 to TRBJ2-1; no firm D call. The CDR3 runs to 19 residues. The germline V gene encodes CDR1 MNHEY and CDR2 SMNVEV (reference sequence). Trimming shortened V by 1 base and J by 3 bases, and 22 bases separated the two germline ends. CDR3 protein: CASSLFGVPALLHYNEQFF. CDR3 bases: TGTGCCAGCAGTTTATTTGGGGTACCAGCCCTTCTACACTACAATGAGCAGTTCTTC.

The V gene is TRBV28, the J gene TRBJ1-1; maybe TRBD1 (5 bases). The germline V and J ends were trimmed by 5 bases and 4 bases, with 14 bases remaining between them. Germline V lookup: CDR1 MDHEN, CDR2 SYDVKM. The CDR3 extends over 14 amino acids. CDR3 DNA sequence: TGTGCCAGCAGTAGACAGAGCGTGCCCACTGAAGCTTTCTTT. Amino acid sequence: CASSRQSVPTEAFF.

This clonotype turned up a few times. The V gene is TRBV29-1, the J gene TRBJ2-5; the D gene is possibly TRBD1 (6 bases). Trimming shortened V by 3 bases and J by 1 base, and 33 bases separated the two germline ends. In germline, CDR1 is SQVTM, CDR2 ANQGSEA. CDR3 size: 21 residues. CDR3 in amino acids: CSVEGQMDTGGTAWGQETQYF. The CDR3 DNA is TGCAGCGTTGAGGGACAAATGGACACCGGCGGTACGGCTTGGGGCCAAGAGACCCAGTACTTC.

This clonotype has only a few counts. The genes are TRBV11-2 and TRBJ2-7; D call uncertain. The CDR3 extends over 13 amino acids. V was pared by 3 bases and J by 6 bases, with 12 bases between. The germline V gene has CDR1 SGHAT and CDR2 FQNNGV. The CDR3 region has the DNA TGTGCCAGCAGCTTTACTGGGCCCTCCGAGCAGTACTTC. Translation gives CASSFTGPSEQYF.

The chain employs TRBV7-9 and TRBJ2-2; D unresolved. Germline lookup yields CDR1 SEHNR and CDR2 FQNEAQ (reference sequence). Trimming stripped 8 bases from V and 3 bases from J, with 13 bases between. This CDR3 comprises 14 residues. The CDR3 DNA sequence: TGTGCCAGCCCAGACGGCGTCGACACCGGGGAGCTGTTTTTT. This gives the protein CASPDGVDTGELFF.

A few counts support this clonotype. The V and J genes are TRBV5-1 and TRBJ2-7; 9 bases are a match to TRBD1. The CDR3 contains 15 residues. Trimming at V came to 1 base and at J to 5 bases, leaving 7 bases not matched to a gene. The V gene's germline CDR1 is SGHRS and CDR2 YFSETQ. The chain's CDR3 is CASSLLQGAFDEQYF. Written as DNA, the CDR3 is TGCGCCAGCAGCTTGCTACAGGGGGCTTTCGACGAGCAGTACTTC.